This TCR beta chain was identified during a study of T cells after yellow fever vaccination. Background on the study: Preparation of the low-cell-number fractions used SMART-Seq v4 Ultra Low Input.

This clonotype was counted a few times. 5'RACE template switching produced TCR cDNA carrying a universal primer site and UMIs. TCRdb reprocessed the 5' RACE reads with MiXCR, giving one entry per CDR3 protein. The sample shows about 230,000 distinct CDR3 sequences, over 6.5% of them seen only once. Germline CDR1 and CDR2: SQVTM and ANQGSEA. The CDR3 sequence is 13 residues long. V lost 0 bases to trimming and J lost 7 bases, with 9 bases between them. The starting material was CD4+ T cells sorted from PBMCs, obtained on the day of the yellow fever booster vaccination. The receptor was isolated from a man younger than 40 who received the YFV17D yellow fever vaccine. V and J are TRBV29-1 and TRBJ2-2; unclear D gene. The CDR3 coding sequence is TGCAGCGTTGAAGAGGGCGGCGTCGGGGAGCTGTTTTTT. Encoded protein: CSVEEGGVGELFF.